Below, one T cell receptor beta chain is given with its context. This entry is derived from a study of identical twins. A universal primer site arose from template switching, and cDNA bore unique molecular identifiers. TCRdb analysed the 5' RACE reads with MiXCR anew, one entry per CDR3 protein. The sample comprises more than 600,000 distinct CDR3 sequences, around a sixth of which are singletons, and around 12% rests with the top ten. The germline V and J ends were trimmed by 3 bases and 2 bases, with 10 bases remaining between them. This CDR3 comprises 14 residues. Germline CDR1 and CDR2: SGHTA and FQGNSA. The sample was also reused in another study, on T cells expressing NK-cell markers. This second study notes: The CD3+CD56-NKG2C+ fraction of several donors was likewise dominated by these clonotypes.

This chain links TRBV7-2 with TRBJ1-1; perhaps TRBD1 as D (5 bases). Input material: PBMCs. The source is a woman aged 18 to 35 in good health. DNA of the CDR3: TGTGCCAGCAGCTTTAGGGGAAGTAACACTGAAGCTTTCTTT. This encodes CASSFRGSNTEAFF.